Presented here are 10 T cell receptor beta chains from one specimen sequenced in a study of blood T cell repertoires in COVID-19. Clones were sequenced by immunoSEQ multiplex PCR, and TCRdb holds only the in-frame ones, with some missing. The repertoire includes tens of thousands of clones, approximately 84% of them detected once, and over 30% sits in the top ten. The sequencing input was peripheral blood. The origin of the receptors is an older man with acute or convalescent COVID-19.

The chain links TRBV28 to TRBJ1-5; TRBD1 matches at 8 bases. CDR3 length: 14 amino acids. The germline gives CDR1 MDHEN, CDR2 SYDVKM. With 7 bases clipped from V and 4 bases from J, the junction kept 6 bases outside the gene matches. The chain's CDR3 is CASTPGQGNQPQHF. The CDR3 DNA is TGTGCCAGCACCCCCGGACAGGGAAATCAGCCCCAGCATTTT.

In nucleotides, the CDR3 is TGTGCCAGCAGCTTGGCAGGGGGCGGAAACACCATATATTTT. Its protein product is CASSLAGGGNTIYF. V is TRBV7-9 and J is TRBJ1-3; 8 bases map to TRBD1. The CDR3 runs 14 residues. Germline CDR1 and CDR2: SEHNR and FQNEAQ (reference sequence). V lost 3 bases, J lost 4 bases, and 2 bases stayed unmatched.

In this sample, this clone turned up once. The V and J genes are TRBV28 and TRBJ2-2; D is possibly TRBD2 (6 bases). CDR1 is MDHEN and CDR2 is SYDVKM in the germline V gene. CDR3 length equals 13 residues. V lost 11 bases and J lost 1, with 11 bases in between. For the CDR3, the DNA is TGTGCCGCACTGGGGGGGAACACCGGGGAGCTGTTTTTT. It encodes CAALGGNTGELFF.

The chain recombines TRBV29-1 with TRBJ2-7; 8 nucleotides align to TRBD2. After removal of 7 bases from V and 0 bases from J, the junction contained 8 bases not matched to a gene. Germline V gene data show CDR1 as SQVTM and CDR2 as ANQGSEA. The CDR3 has 14 amino acids. The CDR3 DNA sequence: TGCAGCGCTACAGTCGGGACTAGCTCCTACGAGCAGTACTTC. This encodes CSATVGTSSYEQYF.

The J gene is TRBJ2-1, the V gene TRBV7-9; D unresolved. V lost 7 bases to trimming and J lost 5 bases, with 12 bases between them. The CDR3 spans 13 residues. Per germline, CDR1 SEHNR and CDR2 FQNEAQ (reference sequence). CDR3 loop: CASTSSGHNEQFF. The DNA for the CDR3 is TGTGCCAGCACCTCATCGGGTCACAATGAGCAGTTCTTC.

The table lists this clone with a count of one. The J gene is TRBJ1-3, the V gene TRBV28, with 8 bases matching TRBD1. V was clipped by 7 bases and J by 4 bases; unmatched bases: 9. The CDR3 is 15 residues long. In germline, CDR1 is MDHEN, CDR2 SYDVKM. In DNA, the CDR3 is TGTGCCAGCACCGCCTCCGGGACAGGAGGAAACACCATATATTTT. Its translation: CASTASGTGGNTIYF.

For the CDR3, the DNA is TGTGCCAGCAGTGACAGTGGGTACACTGAAGCTTTCTTT. Its translation is CASSDSGYTEAFF. This chain links TRBV12-3 or TRBV12-4 with TRBJ1-1; TRBD1 is a possible D gene (5 bases). CDR3 length equals 13 residues. V was shortened by 5 bases and J by 3 bases, with 10 bases between the two germline ends.

The rearrangement links TRBV28 to TRBJ1-2; D not resolved. The CDR3 is made up of 13 amino acids. V gave up 2 bases and J gave up 8 bases, with 12 bases separating them. CDR1 and CDR2 (germline): MDHEN, SYDVKM. The CDR3: CASSLRGLEGYTF. The CDR3 DNA reads as TGTGCCAGCAGTTTACGAGGGCTGGAGGGCTACACCTTC.

The rearrangement joins TRBV28 to TRBJ2-5, with D hard to call. CDR3 length equals 13 residues. The V gene lost 9 bases and the J gene lost 1 base, with 12 bases spanning the gap. The V gene's germline CDR1 is MDHEN and CDR2 SYDVKM. CDR3: CASRRAPQETQYF. The CDR3 nucleotides are TGTGCCAGTCGGCGAGCGCCCCAAGAGACCCAGTACTTC.

The J gene is TRBJ1-6, the V gene TRBV18; tentative D call: TRBD1 (6 bases). This CDR3 is built from 14 residues. CDR1 and CDR2 from the germline V gene are KGHSH and LQKENI. V gave up 4 bases and J gave up 5 bases, with 9 bases separating them. The CDR3 region has the DNA TGTGCCAGCTCACGGGACACTGATAATTCACCCCTCCACTTT. Residues: CASSRDTDNSPLHF.